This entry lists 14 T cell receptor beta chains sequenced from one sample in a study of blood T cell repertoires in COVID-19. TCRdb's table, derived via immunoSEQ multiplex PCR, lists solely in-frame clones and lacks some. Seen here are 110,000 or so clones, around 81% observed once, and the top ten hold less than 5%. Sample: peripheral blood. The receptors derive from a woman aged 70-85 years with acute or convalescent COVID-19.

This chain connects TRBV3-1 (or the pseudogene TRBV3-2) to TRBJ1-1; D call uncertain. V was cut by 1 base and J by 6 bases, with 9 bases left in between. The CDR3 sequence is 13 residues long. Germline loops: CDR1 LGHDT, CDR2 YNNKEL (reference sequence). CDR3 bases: TGTGCCAGCAGCCAAGGGAACAGAGCTGAAGCTTTCTTT. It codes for CASSQGNRAEAFF.

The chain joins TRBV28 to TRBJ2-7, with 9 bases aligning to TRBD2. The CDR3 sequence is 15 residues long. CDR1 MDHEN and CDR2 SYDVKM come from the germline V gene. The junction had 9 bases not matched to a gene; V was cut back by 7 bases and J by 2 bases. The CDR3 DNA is TGTGCCAGCAACTCCTTAGGCGGGAGGGCCTACGAGCAGTACTTC. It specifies CASNSLGGRAYEQYF. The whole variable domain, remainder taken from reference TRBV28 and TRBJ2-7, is DVKVTQSSRYLVKRTGEKVFLECVQDMDHENMFWYRQDPGLGLRLIYFSYDVKMKEKGDIPEGYSVSREKKERFSLILESASTNQTSMYLCASNSLGGRAYEQYFGPGTRLTVT.

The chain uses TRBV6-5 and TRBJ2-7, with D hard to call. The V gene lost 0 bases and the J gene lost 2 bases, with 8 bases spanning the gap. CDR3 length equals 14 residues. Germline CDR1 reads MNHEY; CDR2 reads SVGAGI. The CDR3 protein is CASSYSYGTYEQYF. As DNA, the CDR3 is TGTGCCAGCAGTTACTCGTACGGTACCTACGAGCAGTACTTC.

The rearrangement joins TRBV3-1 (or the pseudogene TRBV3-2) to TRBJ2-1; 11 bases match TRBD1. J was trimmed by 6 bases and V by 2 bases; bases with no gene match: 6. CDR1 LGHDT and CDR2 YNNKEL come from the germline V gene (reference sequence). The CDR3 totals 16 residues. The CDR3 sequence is CASSQYGQGARNEQFF. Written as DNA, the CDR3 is TGTGCCAGCAGCCAATACGGACAGGGGGCTCGCAATGAGCAGTTCTTC.

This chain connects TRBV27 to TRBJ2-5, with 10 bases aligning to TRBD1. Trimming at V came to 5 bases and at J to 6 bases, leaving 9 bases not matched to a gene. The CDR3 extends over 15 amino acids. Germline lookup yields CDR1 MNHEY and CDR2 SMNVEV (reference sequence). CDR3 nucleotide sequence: TGTGCCAGCAGTCCGGGGACAGGGGCGGGAAAGACCCAGTACTTC. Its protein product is CASSPGTGAGKTQYF.

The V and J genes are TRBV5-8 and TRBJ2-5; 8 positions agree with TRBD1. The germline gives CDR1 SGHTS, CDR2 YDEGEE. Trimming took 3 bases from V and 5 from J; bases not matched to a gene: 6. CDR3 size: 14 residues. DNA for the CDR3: TGTGCCAGCAGCTCTCGGACAGGGTGGGAGACCCAGTACTTC. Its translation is CASSSRTGWETQYF.

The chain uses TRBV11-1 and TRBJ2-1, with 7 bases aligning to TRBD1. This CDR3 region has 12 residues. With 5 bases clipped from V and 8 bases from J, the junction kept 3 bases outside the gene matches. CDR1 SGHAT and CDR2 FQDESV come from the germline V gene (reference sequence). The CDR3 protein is CASSPDRDEQFF. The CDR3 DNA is TGTGCCAGCAGCCCCGACAGGGATGAGCAGTTCTTC.

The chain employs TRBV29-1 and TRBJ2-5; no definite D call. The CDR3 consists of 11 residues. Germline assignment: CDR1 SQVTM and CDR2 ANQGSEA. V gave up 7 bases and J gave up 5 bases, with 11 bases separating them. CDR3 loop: CSDVLGETQYF. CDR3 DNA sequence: TGCAGCGATGTCCTCGGGGAGACCCAGTACTTC.

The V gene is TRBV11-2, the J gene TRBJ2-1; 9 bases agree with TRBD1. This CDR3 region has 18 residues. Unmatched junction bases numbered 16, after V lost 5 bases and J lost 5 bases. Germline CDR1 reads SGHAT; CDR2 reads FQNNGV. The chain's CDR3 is CASSLTPPGQGADNEQFF. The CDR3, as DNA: TGTGCCAGCAGCCTAACTCCTCCGGGACAGGGCGCCGACAATGAGCAGTTCTTC.

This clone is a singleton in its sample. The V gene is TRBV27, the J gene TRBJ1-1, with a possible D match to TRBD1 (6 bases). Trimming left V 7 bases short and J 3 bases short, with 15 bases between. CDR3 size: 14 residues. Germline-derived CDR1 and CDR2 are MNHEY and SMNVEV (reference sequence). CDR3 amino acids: CASKTGSKYTEAFF. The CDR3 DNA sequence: TGTGCCAGCAAAACAGGGTCAAAGTACACTGAAGCTTTCTTT.

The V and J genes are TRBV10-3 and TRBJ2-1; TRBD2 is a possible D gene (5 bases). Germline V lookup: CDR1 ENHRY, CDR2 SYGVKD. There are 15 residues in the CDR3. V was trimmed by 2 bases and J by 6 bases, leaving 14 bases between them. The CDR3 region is CAISEGELAINEQFF. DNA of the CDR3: TGTGCCATCAGTGAGGGGGAATTAGCGATCAATGAGCAGTTCTTC.

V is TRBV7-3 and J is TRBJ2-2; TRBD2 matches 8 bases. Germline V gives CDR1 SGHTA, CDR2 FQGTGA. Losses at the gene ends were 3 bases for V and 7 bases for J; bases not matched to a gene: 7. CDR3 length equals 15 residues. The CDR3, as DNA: TGTGCCAGCAGCTTCTATAGCGGGATGGGCGGGGAGCTGTTTTTT. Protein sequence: CASSFYSGMGGELFF.

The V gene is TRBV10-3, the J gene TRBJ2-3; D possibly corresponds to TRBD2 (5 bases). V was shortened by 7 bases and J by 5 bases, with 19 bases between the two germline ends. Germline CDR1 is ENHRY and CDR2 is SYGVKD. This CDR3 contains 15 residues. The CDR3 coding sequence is TGTGCCATCACCGCTGGAGGTGGCCGGGAAGATACGCAGTATTTT. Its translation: CAITAGGGREDTQYF.

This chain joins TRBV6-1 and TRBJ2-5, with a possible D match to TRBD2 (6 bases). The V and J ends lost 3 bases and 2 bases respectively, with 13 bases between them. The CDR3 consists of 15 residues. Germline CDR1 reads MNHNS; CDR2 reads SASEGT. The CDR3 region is CASSDLASHQETQYF. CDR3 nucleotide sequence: TGTGCCAGCAGTGACCTAGCGTCACATCAAGAGACCCAGTACTTC.